The 30 T cell receptor beta chains below were found in one sample sequenced in a study of Ad26.COV2.S vaccination and SARS-CoV-2 variants. The sample's treatment: around 19 received Ad26.COV2.S at low or high dose, single or two shots; 5 received placebo; per-sample allocation not given. Day 63 after the first vaccine or placebo injection was the time point for sampling. Clones were read by immunoSEQ multiplex PCR, and TCRdb kept only the in-frame ones, dropping some. The sample has more than 300,000 clones, about 88% seen once. This specimen was peripheral blood, taken in a trial of Ad26.COV2.S vaccine versus placebo. These receptors all come from a person between 18 and 60 years old who received the Ad26.COV2.S COVID-19 vaccine or a placebo.

V and J are TRBV27 and TRBJ2-7; D is uncertain. Germline V gene sequence: CDR1 MNHEY, CDR2 SMNVEV (reference sequence). V dropped 10 bases and J dropped 2 bases, with 24 bases sitting between them. This CDR3 comprises 16 residues. The CDR3 region is CATQQDGFSSAYEQYF. DNA for the CDR3: TGTGCCACCCAACAAGACGGCTTCTCCTCAGCCTACGAGCAGTACTTC.

The rearrangement links TRBV7-2 to TRBJ2-1; 8 positions match TRBD1. The CDR3 sequence is 14 residues long. Germline lookup yields CDR1 SGHTA and CDR2 FQGNSA. Trimming took 3 bases from V and 5 from J; bases not matched to a gene: 3. Here the CDR3 reads CASSFPTGDNEQFF. CDR3 DNA sequence: TGTGCCAGCAGCTTCCCGACAGGGGACAATGAGCAGTTCTTC. Full variable domain (outside the CDR3, taken from reference TRBV7-2 and TRBJ2-1): GAGVSQSPSNKVTEKGKDVELRCDPISGHTALYWYRQSLGQGLEFLIYFQGNSAPDKSGLPSDRFSAERTGGSVSTLTIQRTQQEDSAVYLCASSFPTGDNEQFFGPGTRLTVL.

The chain combines TRBV28 with TRBJ1-1, with D uncertain. Trimming removed 3 bases from V and 8 bases from J, with 16 bases in between. CDR1 MDHEN and CDR2 SYDVKM come from the germline V gene. The CDR3 is 14 residues long. CDR3 sequence (DNA): TGTGCCAGCAGTTTCCTGGCCCTTCGTGCGGAAGCTTTCTTT. Protein: CASSFLALRAEAFF.

V is TRBV7-3 and J is TRBJ2-3; D gene uncertain. Between the trimmed V and J ends, which lost 2 bases and 2 bases, there was a span of 5 bases. CDR3 size: 13 residues. The germline CDR1 and CDR2 sequences are SGHTA and FQGTGA. CDR3 loop: CASSLYYTDTQYF. The CDR3 bases are TGTGCCAGCAGCTTATACTACACAGATACGCAGTATTTT.

The CDR3 DNA reads TGTGCCTGGAGTCTCACGAAGGCGGGAGACACAGATACGCAGTATTTT. Amino acids: CAWSLTKAGDTDTQYF. This chain joins TRBV30 and TRBJ2-3; the match to TRBD2 covers 7 bases. After removal of 2 bases from V and 2 bases from J, the junction contained 10 bases not matched to a gene. This CDR3 is 16 amino acids long. CDR1 and CDR2 (germline): GTSNPN, SVGIG (reference sequence).

The chain uses TRBV7-2 and TRBJ1-6, with TRBD1 identical over 8 bases. V gave up 1 base and J gave up 5 bases; unmatched junction bases: 10. CDR3 size: 18 residues. Looked up from germline, CDR1 is SGHTA and CDR2 is FQGNSA. CDR3 DNA: TGTGCCAGCAGCTTAGTAGGGACAGGCACATTCAATAATTCACCCCTCCACTTT. Translated: CASSLVGTGTFNNSPLHF.

V gene TRBV5-4 combines with J gene TRBJ2-6; D ambiguous. The V end was cut by 2 bases, the J end by 3 bases, with 6 bases between. Germline CDR1 and CDR2: SGHNT and YYREEE (reference sequence). CDR3 length: 14 amino acids. In nucleotides, the CDR3 is TGTGCCAGCAGCTTCCTAGGTGGGGCCAACGTCCTGACTTTC. Protein sequence: CASSFLGGANVLTF.

The V and J genes are TRBV12-3 or TRBV12-4 and TRBJ2-7; D gene unclear. Trimming cost V 1 base and J 3 bases, with 4 bases left between them. The CDR3 length is 12 residues. The CDR3 spells CASSLEGYEQYF. The CDR3 DNA is TGTGCCAGCAGTTTAGAGGGCTACGAGCAGTACTTC.

This clone was observed a few times. This CDR3 is CASSLDPTYGYTF. CDR3 DNA sequence: TGTGCCAGCAGCTTGGACCCTACCTATGGCTACACCTTC. The rearrangement joins TRBV5-4 to TRBJ1-2; D call uncertain. Germline V gene lookup returns CDR1 SGHNT and CDR2 YYREEE (reference sequence). V shed 0 bases and J shed 4 bases, with 7 bases lying between them. This CDR3 region has 13 residues.

V usage is TRBV10-3 and J usage is TRBJ1-2; 10 bases agree with TRBD1. Trimming at V came to 7 bases and at J to 4 bases, leaving 12 bases not matched to a gene. The CDR3 consists of 16 residues. CDR1 is ENHRY, CDR2 SYGVKD, per germline. CDR3 nucleotide sequence: TGTGCCATCATGGCGACAGGGGGCCTATTGGGCTATGGCTACACCTTC. This codes for CAIMATGGLLGYGYTF.

On this clone: The sample holds other DNA sequences that translate to the same CDR3. The chain combines TRBV28 with TRBJ2-1; D is undetermined. Between the trimmed V and J ends, which lost 2 bases and 7 bases, there was a span of 3 bases. Per the germline V gene, CDR1 is MDHEN and CDR2 is SYDVKM. This CDR3 is 11 amino acids long. CDR3 residues: CASSLVNEQFF. The CDR3 nucleotides are TGTGCCAGCAGTTTAGTGAATGAGCAGTTCTTC.

This sequence joins TRBV5-1 and TRBJ2-5; 8 nucleotides agree with TRBD2. Germline assignment: CDR1 SGHRS and CDR2 YFSETQ. This CDR3 comprises 14 residues. The ends lost 4 bases at V and 4 bases at J; junction bases unmatched: 6. The CDR3 DNA follows: TGCGCCAGCAGCCCTGCGGGGGGCTCAGAGACCCAGTACTTC. Residues: CASSPAGGSETQYF.

The V gene is TRBV2, the J gene TRBJ1-2; 9 nucleotides align to TRBD1. The CDR3 is 12 amino acids. Germline CDR1 and CDR2: SNHLY and FYNNEI. V lost 10 bases to trimming and J lost 8 bases; unmatched junction nucleotides: 8. CDR3 DNA sequence: TGTGCCAACCGGGACAGGGTTTCGGGCTACACCTTC. Translation gives CANRDRVSGYTF.

The V and J genes are TRBV29-1 and TRBJ1-2; 7 bases map to TRBD1. With V trimmed by 4 bases and J by 8 bases, 4 bases remained unmatched. Per the germline V gene, CDR1 is SQVTM and CDR2 is ANQGSEA. The CDR3 covers 11 residues. The CDR3 DNA is TGCAGCGTTGTCAGGGGGGAAGGCTACACCTTC. Amino acids: CSVVRGEGYTF.

The rearrangement joins TRBV5-1 to TRBJ2-1; 11 nucleotides match TRBD1. From germline, CDR1 is SGHRS and CDR2 YFSETQ. The ends lost 2 bases at V and 7 bases at J; junction bases unmatched: 5. This CDR3 region has 15 residues. In DNA, the CDR3 is TGCGCCAGCAGCTTTGGACAGGGGGCTAGTAATGAGCAGTTCTTC. This encodes CASSFGQGASNEQFF.

The chain carries TRBV14 and TRBJ2-1, with 9 bases that match TRBD2. V trimming: 0 bases; J trimming: 4 bases; junction bases outside the gene matches: 7. The CDR3 has 17 amino acids. CDR1 and CDR2 from the germline V gene are SGHDN and FVKESK. In nucleotides, the CDR3 is TGTGCCAGCAGCCAAGATCTGGGGACTAGCAATTACAATGAGCAGTTCTTC. Amino acids: CASSQDLGTSNYNEQFF.

V usage is TRBV3-1 (or the pseudogene TRBV3-2) and J usage is TRBJ2-7; 8 nucleotides line up with TRBD1. V shed 4 bases, J shed 4 bases, and the junction held 3 bases outside the gene matches. This CDR3 spans 13 amino acids. Germline CDR1 and CDR2: LGHDT and YNNKEL (reference sequence). The DNA for the CDR3 is TGTGCCAGCAGCCGGGACAGGTTTTACGAGCAGTACTTC. Its protein product is CASSRDRFYEQYF.

The chain is built from TRBV4-2 and TRBJ1-6, with D possibly matching TRBD1 (5 bases). Deletions cut 2 bases from V and 7 bases from J, with 27 bases between. The CDR3 spans 20 residues. From germline, CDR1 is LGHNA and CDR2 YNFKEQ. CDR3 amino acids: CASSQRGRDRGVGRNSPLHF. Here the CDR3 DNA reads TGTGCCAGCAGCCAAAGGGGAAGGGACCGGGGTGTTGGCAGAAATTCACCCCTCCACTTT.

The V and J genes are TRBV27 and TRBJ2-6, with D uncertain. The CDR3 sequence is 16 residues long. Germline CDR1 is MNHEY and CDR2 is SMNVEV (reference sequence). V was cut by 7 bases and J by 0 bases, with 13 bases left in between. CDR3: CASTTVWDSGANVLTF. The DNA for the CDR3 is TGTGCCAGCACCACCGTTTGGGACTCTGGGGCCAACGTCCTGACTTTC.

This chain links TRBV30 with TRBJ1-6, with 7 bases identical to TRBD1. Looked up from germline, CDR1 is GTSNPN and CDR2 is SVGIG (reference sequence). The junction had 7 bases not matched to a gene; V was cut back by 2 bases and J by 9 bases. The CDR3 is 14 residues long. CDR3 protein: CAWSTTDRVSPLHF. The CDR3 nucleotides read TGTGCCTGGAGTACGACCGACAGGGTTTCACCCCTCCACTTT.

The rearrangement joins TRBV7-2 to TRBJ1-2; tentative D call: TRBD1 (5 bases). The CDR3 loop spans 13 amino acids. Trimming took off 0 bases at V and 7 bases at J, with 9 bases between the two ends. Germline V gene data show CDR1 as SGHTA and CDR2 as FQGNSA. The CDR3 sequence is CASSLARGGGYTF. In DNA, the CDR3 is TGTGCCAGCAGCTTAGCCCGGGGGGGTGGCTACACCTTC.

The rearrangement uses TRBV28 and TRBJ2-1; D not resolved. CDR1 is MDHEN, CDR2 SYDVKM, per germline. The CDR3 spans 12 residues. V shed 7 bases and J shed 8 bases, with 12 bases lying between them. DNA of the CDR3: TGTGCCAGCATGTTCCCATCCCATGAGCAGTTCTTC. Amino acid sequence: CASMFPSHEQFF.

The chain joins TRBV7-2 to TRBJ2-1; TRBD2 might be the D (7 bases). Looked up from germline, CDR1 is SGHTA and CDR2 is FQGNSA. Deletions cut 5 bases from V and 7 bases from J, with 21 bases between. This CDR3 comprises 16 residues. The CDR3 loop is CASSRVWGGSRNEQFF. In nucleotides, the CDR3 is TGTGCCAGCAGCCGGGTTTGGGGGGGCTCGAGGAATGAGCAGTTCTTC.

The rearrangement uses TRBV6-6 and TRBJ2-7, with TRBD2 as a possible D gene (5 bases). The CDR3 loop spans 15 amino acids. Trimming cost V 5 bases and J 5 bases, with 19 bases left between them. Germline CDR1 is MNHNY and CDR2 is SVGAGI (reference sequence). In DNA, the CDR3 is TGTGCCAGCAGTGACCCGGGGAGCGCAACCAACGAGCAGTACTTC. Its translation is CASSDPGSATNEQYF.

This chain joins TRBV18 and TRBJ1-5, with a weak D call TRBD1 (6 bases). Deletions cut 8 bases from V and 4 bases from J, with 15 bases between. The V gene's germline CDR1 is KGHSH and CDR2 LQKENI. The CDR3 contains 14 residues. Here the CDR3 reads CASTAGARNQPQHF. CDR3 in DNA: TGTGCCAGCACGGCGGGGGCGCGTAATCAGCCCCAGCATTTT.

The chain couples TRBV11-2 to TRBJ1-2, with D hard to call. This CDR3 spans 12 amino acids. The V and J ends lost 2 bases and 8 bases respectively, with 9 bases between them. Germline V CDR1 and CDR2: SGHAT, FQNNGV. The DNA for the CDR3 is TGTGCCAGCAGCTTAACGGTGGAGGGCTACACCTTC. Translated: CASSLTVEGYTF.

The chain is built from TRBV27 and TRBJ1-1, with D unclear. Trimming took off 3 bases at V and 0 bases at J, with 11 bases between the two ends. CDR1 is MNHEY and CDR2 is SMNVEV in the germline V gene (reference sequence). This CDR3 is built from 15 residues. The CDR3 DNA follows: TGTGCCAGCAGTTTGAGAGAGGCGATGAACACTGAAGCTTTCTTT. It yields the protein CASSLREAMNTEAFF.

The chain couples TRBV29-1 to TRBJ2-7; TRBD1 matches 8 bases. The V gene end was trimmed by 4 bases and the J gene end by 1 base; junction bases not matched to a gene: 6. This CDR3 comprises 14 residues. The germline V gene encodes CDR1 SQVTM and CDR2 ANQGSEA. The CDR3 sequence is CSVATGDGSYEQYF. Here the CDR3 DNA reads TGCAGCGTTGCGACAGGGGACGGATCCTACGAGCAGTACTTC.

The chain is built from TRBV18 and TRBJ1-2; TRBD1 might be the D (5 bases). This CDR3 spans 13 amino acids. Germline lookup yields CDR1 KGHSH and CDR2 LQKENI. The ends were cut back, 6 bases at V and 6 bases at J, with 14 bases in the middle. In DNA form, the CDR3 reads TGTGCCAGCTCCTCTGATCGGGGGAATGGCTACACCTTC. Residues: CASSSDRGNGYTF.

The V and J genes are TRBV6-4 and TRBJ2-3; either TRBD1 or TRBD2 may supply D (6 bases each). Germline V CDR1 and CDR2: MRHNA, SNTAGT. The CDR3 spans 15 residues. Trimming shortened V by 5 bases and J by 5 bases, and 17 bases separated the two germline ends. For the CDR3, the DNA is TGTGCCAGCAGTTCCATAGCGGAAGGGGGAGATACGCAGTATTTT. This gives the protein CASSSIAEGGDTQYF.